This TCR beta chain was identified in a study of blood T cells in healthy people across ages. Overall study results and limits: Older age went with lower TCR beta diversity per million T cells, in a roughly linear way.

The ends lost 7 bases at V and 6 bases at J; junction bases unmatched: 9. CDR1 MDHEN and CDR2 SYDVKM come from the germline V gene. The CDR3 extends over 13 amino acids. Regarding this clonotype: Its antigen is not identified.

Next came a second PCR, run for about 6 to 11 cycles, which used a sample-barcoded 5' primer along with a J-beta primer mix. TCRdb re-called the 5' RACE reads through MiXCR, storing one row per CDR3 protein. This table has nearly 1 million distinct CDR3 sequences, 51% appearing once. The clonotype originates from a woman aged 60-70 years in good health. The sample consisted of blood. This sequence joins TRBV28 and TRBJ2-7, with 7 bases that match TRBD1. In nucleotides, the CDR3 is TGTGCCAGCACCACAGGACAGGCCTGCGAGCAGTACTTC. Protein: CASTTGQACEQYF.